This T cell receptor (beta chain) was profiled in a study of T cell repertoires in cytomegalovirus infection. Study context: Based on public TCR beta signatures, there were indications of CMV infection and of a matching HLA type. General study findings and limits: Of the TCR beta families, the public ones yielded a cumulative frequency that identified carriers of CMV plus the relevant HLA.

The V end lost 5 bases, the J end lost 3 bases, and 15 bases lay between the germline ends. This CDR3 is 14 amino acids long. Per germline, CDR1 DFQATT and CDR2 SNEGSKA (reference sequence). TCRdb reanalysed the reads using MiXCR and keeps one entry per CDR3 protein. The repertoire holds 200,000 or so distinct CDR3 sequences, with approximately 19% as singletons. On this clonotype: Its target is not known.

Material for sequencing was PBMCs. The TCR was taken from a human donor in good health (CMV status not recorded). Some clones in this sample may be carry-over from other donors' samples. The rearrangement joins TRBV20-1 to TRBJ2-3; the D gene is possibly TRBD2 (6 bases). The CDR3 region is CSALLALGTDTQYF. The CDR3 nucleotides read TGCAGTGCTCTTCTAGCGTTGGGTACAGATACGCAGTATTTT.